Given below is one T cell receptor (beta chain) in context. Looked up from germline, CDR1 is LGHDT and CDR2 is YNNKEL (reference sequence). This CDR3 region has 13 residues. V lost 4 bases, J lost 4 bases, and 10 bases lay in between. Generated by immunoSEQ multiplex PCR, the TCRdb table keeps only in-frame clones and is missing some. Among roughly 440,000 clones listed, 88% were seen once. The data were taken from a study of blood T cell repertoires in COVID-19. The TCR sequence derives from a woman aged 50 to 60 with COVID-19, enrolled during active disease. The gene calls are TRBV3-1 (or the pseudogene TRBV3-2) and TRBJ1-2; the D is unclear. Specimen: peripheral blood. CDR3 amino acids: CASSPRRVYGYTF. The CDR3 bases are TGTGCCAGCAGCCCCAGACGGGTCTATGGCTACACCTTC.